This T cell receptor (beta chain) was documented in a study of T-cell memory formation after mild COVID-19. Study-level points and caveats: Unconfirmed was the SARS-CoV-2 specificity of second-wave clones that peaked on day 37. While clones contracting from day 15 to 85 were balanced between CD4 and CD8, later expanders leaned CD4+.

One entry per CDR3 protein, called by TCRdb with MiXCR from the 5' RACE reads. In the table there are some 4,000 distinct CDR3 sequences, roughly a sixth of which are singletons. Relative to its sample, this clonotype is medium-sized (0.01 to 0.1%). The antigen is unknown. V shed 6 bases and J shed 9 bases, with 18 bases lying between them. This CDR3 is 14 amino acids long. The germline CDR1 and CDR2 sequences are SNHLY and FYNNEI. Source material: PBMCs or a T cell subset sorted from them (not recorded which). This rearrangement joins TRBV2 to TRBJ1-5; D may be TRBD1 (5 bases). The clonotype comes from an adult who had mild COVID-19 (a few samples of this study predate the infection). Cell type and time point are not known. The CDR3 DNA sequence: TGTGCCAGCAGGGGGGGGACTGAGATTAGGCCCCAGCATTTT. Its translation is CASRGGTEIRPQHF.